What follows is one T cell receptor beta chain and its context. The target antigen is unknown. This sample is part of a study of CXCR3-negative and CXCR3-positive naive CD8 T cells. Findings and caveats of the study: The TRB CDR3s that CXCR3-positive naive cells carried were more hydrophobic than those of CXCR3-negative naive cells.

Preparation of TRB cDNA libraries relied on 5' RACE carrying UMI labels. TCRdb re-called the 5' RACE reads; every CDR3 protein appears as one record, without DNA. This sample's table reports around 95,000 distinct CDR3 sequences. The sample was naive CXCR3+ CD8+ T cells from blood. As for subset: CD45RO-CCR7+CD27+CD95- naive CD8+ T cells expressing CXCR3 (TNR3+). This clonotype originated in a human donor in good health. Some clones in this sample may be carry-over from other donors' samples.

CDR3 sequence: CASSLERGRGRQDTQYF. This rearrangement joins TRBV11-2 to TRBJ2-3; the TCRdb call, TRBD1, lacks DNA for checking. In germline, CDR1 is SGHAT, CDR2 FQNNGV. The length of the CDR3 is 17 residues.